These 23 T cell receptor beta chains share one sample of origin, sequenced in a study of monozygotic twins with inflammatory bowel disease. From the 5' RACE reads, TCRdb lists one entry per CDR3 protein and no DNA. Recorded for this sample: about 440,000 distinct CDR3 sequences. The sequencing sample was made of blood. The receptors were gathered from a human donor with ulcerative colitis or Crohn's disease, or a healthy co-twin of an affected twin (not recorded which).

The rearrangement joins TRBV12-3 or TRBV12-4 to TRBJ2-3; with no DNA, the TCRdb D assignment of TRBD1 cannot be verified. The CDR3 sequence is 16 residues long. The CDR3 sequence: CASSLAGAGITDTQYF.

The chain uses TRBV10-3 and TRBJ2-3; no DNA is available, so the TRBD2 call from TCRdb remains unchecked. Germline V gives CDR1 ENHRY, CDR2 SYGVKD. The CDR3 consists of 14 residues. CDR3 in amino acids: CAISGLAGADTQYF.

This sequence joins TRBV5-1 and TRBJ2-7; TCRdb indicates TRBD2, and absent DNA this call remains unverified. The CDR3 covers 16 residues. Germline loops: CDR1 SGHRS, CDR2 YFSETQ. CDR3 amino acids: CASSLVGAGGTVEQYF.

V is TRBV5-4 and J is TRBJ1-6; checking the TCRdb D call of TRBD1 is not possible without DNA. From germline, CDR1 is SGHNT and CDR2 YYREEE (reference sequence). The CDR3 contains 14 residues. The CDR3 region is CASSLEGAHSPLHF. Complete variable domain (other parts from reference TRBV5-4 and TRBJ1-6): ETGVTQSPTHLIKTRGQQVTLRCSSQSGHNTVSWYQQALGQGPQFIFQYYREEENGRGNFPPRFSGLQFPNYSSELNVNALELDDSALYLCASSLEGAHSPLHFGNGTRLTVT.

The J gene is TRBJ1-6, the V gene TRBV20-1; TCRdb gives TRBD1 as the D gene, but with no DNA this cannot be confirmed. Germline CDR1 DFQATT, CDR2 SNEGSKA (reference sequence). The CDR3 is 17 amino acids. The CDR3: CSALPGQRSSYNSPLHF.

This chain uses TRBV5-4 with TRBJ2-7; TCRdb's D call, TRBD1, is unchecked because there is no DNA. The CDR3 covers 15 residues. Germline CDR1 reads SGHNT; CDR2 reads YYREEE (reference sequence). CDR3 sequence: CASSSGQGAYYEQYF.

The chain combines TRBV5-1 with TRBJ2-7; the TCRdb call, TRBD2, lacks DNA for checking. The CDR3 length is 14 residues. CDR1 SGHRS and CDR2 YFSETQ come from the germline V gene. The CDR3 region is CASSFGLGGDEQYF.

The chain uses TRBV19 and TRBJ2-1; TCRdb names TRBD2, which stays unverified in the absence of DNA. The CDR3 covers 15 residues. The germline CDR1 and CDR2 sequences are LNHDA and SQIVND (reference sequence). The CDR3 here is CASSRVLGSDGEQFF.

The V call is TRBV7-9, the J call TRBJ2-3; TCRdb lists TRBD2, though no DNA is available to test this call. The CDR3 contains 15 residues. Germline V gene data show CDR1 as SEHNR and CDR2 as FQNEAQ (reference sequence). The CDR3 region is CASSAGLAGVDTQYF.

This sequence joins TRBV6-1 and TRBJ2-5; TCRdb's D call of TRBD1 is untestable without DNA. Germline CDR1 and CDR2: MNHNS and SASEGT. The CDR3 contains 13 residues. CDR3 sequence reads: CASGGQSQETQYF.

The chain is built from TRBV25-1 and TRBJ2-2; no DNA is available, so the TRBD1 call from TCRdb remains unchecked. Looked up from germline, CDR1 is MGHDK and CDR2 is SYGVNS. This CDR3 region has 15 residues. CDR3 region: CASSGEQGRTGELFF. The full variable domain, completed using reference TRBV25-1 and TRBJ2-2, is EADIYQTPRYLVIGTGKKITLECSQTMGHDKMYWYQQDPGMELHLIHYSYGVNSTEKGDLSSESTVSRIRTEHFPLTLESARPSHTSQYLCASSGEQGRTGELFFGEGSRLTVL.

The rearrangement links TRBV9 to TRBJ2-6; absent DNA, TCRdb's TRBD1 call cannot be checked. The germline CDR1 and CDR2 sequences are SGDLS and YYNGEE. This CDR3 spans 19 amino acids. CDR3 residues: CASSPRTGVSYFGANVLTF.

This chain connects TRBV12-3 or TRBV12-4 to TRBJ2-3; TCRdb's assignment of TRBD1 cannot be checked, as there is no DNA. This CDR3 is built from 16 residues. The CDR3 loop reads CASSLGQGPGTDTQYF.

The chain is built from TRBV3-1 and TRBJ2-2; without DNA, the TCRdb call of TRBD1 cannot be checked. CDR3 size: 16 residues. The germline gives CDR1 LGHDT, CDR2 YNNKEL (reference sequence). CDR3: CASSPTGTTNTGELFF.

The chain links TRBV5-6 to TRBJ2-7. Germline V gene lookup returns CDR1 SGHDT and CDR2 YYEEEE. The CDR3 consists of 15 residues. The CDR3 here is CASSLKDRSSYEQYF.

The chain links TRBV5-1 to TRBJ2-7; TCRdb proposes TRBD2, but this gene call is untestable without DNA. CDR1 and CDR2 from the germline V gene are SGHRS and YFSETQ. There are 13 residues in the CDR3. The CDR3 loop is CASRVSGGYEQYF.

The chain combines TRBV7-2 with TRBJ2-2; the TCRdb call, TRBD1, lacks DNA for checking. The germline V gene has CDR1 SGHTA and CDR2 FQGNSA. The CDR3 loop spans 16 amino acids. CDR3 sequence: CASSLAILSNTGELFF.

This chain uses TRBV29-1 with TRBJ2-5; the D gene TCRdb calls, TRBD1, cannot be checked with no DNA. Germline lookup yields CDR1 SQVTM and CDR2 ANQGSEA. CDR3 length: 11 residues. CDR3: CSARDTGAQYF.

The CDR3 protein is CASSSPGDGYGYTF. The chain recombines TRBV5-4 with TRBJ1-2; as DNA is missing, the TRBD1 call by TCRdb cannot be tested. The germline V gene has CDR1 SGHNT and CDR2 YYREEE (reference sequence). The CDR3 is 14 residues long.

The CDR3 loop is CASPKEGALSYEQYF. The V gene is TRBV21-1, the J gene TRBJ2-7; TCRdb's D gene call, TRBD1, goes unchecked for lack of DNA. TRBV21-1 constitutes a pseudogene. The CDR3 has 15 amino acids.

The chain links TRBV20-1 to TRBJ2-3; TCRdb selects TRBD2, and the lack of DNA leaves this call unchecked. Germline assignment: CDR1 DFQATT and CDR2 SNEGSKA (reference sequence). This CDR3 contains 15 residues. CDR3 amino acids: CSAPDAGGSTDTQYF.

J is TRBJ2-5 and V is TRBV12-3 or TRBV12-4; no DNA is available, so the TRBD1 call from TCRdb remains unchecked. This CDR3 contains 15 residues. CDR3 sequence reads: CASSSVRNVQETQYF.

The rearrangement uses TRBV5-1 and TRBJ2-2; with no DNA, the TCRdb D assignment of TRBD2 cannot be verified. The length of the CDR3 is 17 residues. In germline, CDR1 is SGHRS, CDR2 YFSETQ. The CDR3 sequence is CASSHEGTLILPGELFF.